Listed below are T cell receptor beta chains from one sample, sequenced in a study of blood T cell repertoires in COVID-19. Clones were read by immunoSEQ multiplex PCR, and TCRdb kept only the in-frame ones, dropping some. The profile shows approximately 40,000 clones, about nine tenths of them singletons. Material: peripheral blood. Receptor source: a woman of 80 years or more in a cohort sampled during active or convalescent COVID-19. CDR3s include the opening cysteine and the closing phenylalanine or tryptophan. D genes are given only for firm matches. For some rows the clone size is stated as once, few or many, or as a class when expanded; others skip it.

j_gene: TRBJ2-1; v_gene: TRBV13; d_gene: TRBD2; abundance: -; CDR3nt: TGTGCCAGCAGTCCAAAGCGGGCGGGGGGAAGGATTGAGCAGTTCTTC; CDR3aa: CASSPKRAGGRIEQFF
j_gene: TRBJ2-5; v_gene: TRBV2; d_gene: -; abundance: once; CDR3nt: TGTGCCAGCGGGAGGGAGACCCAGTACTTC; CDR3aa: CASGRETQYF
j_gene: TRBJ1-1; v_gene: TRBV19; d_gene: -; abundance: once; CDR3nt: TGTGCCAGTACCGCGACAGGCCAGAGGATGAACACTGAAGCTTTCTTT; CDR3aa: CASTATGQRMNTEAFF
j_gene: TRBJ1-2; v_gene: TRBV5-1; d_gene: TRBD1; abundance: -; CDR3nt: TGCGCCAGCAGCCGACAGGGGGGATCTCAGGATGGCTACACCTTC; CDR3aa: CASSRQGGSQDGYTF
j_gene: TRBJ2-1; v_gene: TRBV10-1; d_gene: TRBD2; abundance: -; CDR3nt: TGCGCCAGCAGTCAGAGCGGGATCTACAATGAGCAGTTCTTC; CDR3aa: CASSQSGIYNEQFF
j_gene: TRBJ2-2; v_gene: TRBV3-1/TRBV3-2; d_gene: -; abundance: -; CDR3nt: TGTGCCAGCAGCCAGGCGGGGGCCACCGGGGAGCTGTTTTTT; CDR3aa: CASSQAGATGELFF
j_gene: TRBJ2-1; v_gene: TRBV24-1; d_gene: -; abundance: -; CDR3nt: TGTGCCACCAGTTTACACTACAATGAGCAGTTCTTC; CDR3aa: CATSLHYNEQFF
j_gene: TRBJ2-3; v_gene: TRBV7-2; d_gene: TRBD2; abundance: -; CDR3nt: TGTGCCAGCAAAGGACTAGCGAGCACAGATACGCAGTATTTT; CDR3aa: CASKGLASTDTQYF
j_gene: TRBJ2-7; v_gene: TRBV5-4; d_gene: TRBD2; abundance: -; CDR3nt: TGTGCCAGCAGCTTTAGCGGGAGGGCCCAACGGCAGTACTTC; CDR3aa: CASSFSGRAQRQYF
j_gene: TRBJ1-2; v_gene: TRBV29-1; d_gene: -; abundance: -; CDR3nt: TGCAGCGTTGAAGATCTTGCGGGTCTGGACTATGGCTACACCTTC; CDR3aa: CSVEDLAGLDYGYTF
j_gene: TRBJ2-7; v_gene: TRBV7-8; d_gene: -; abundance: -; CDR3nt: TGTGCCAGCAGCTTGGGCGGGCCCTCCTACGAGCAGTACTTC; CDR3aa: CASSLGGPSYEQYF
j_gene: TRBJ2-1; v_gene: TRBV24-1; d_gene: TRBD2; abundance: -; CDR3nt: TGTGCCACCAGTGAGTGGACTAGCGGGAGCTACAATGAGCAGTTCTTC; CDR3aa: CATSEWTSGSYNEQFF
j_gene: TRBJ1-5; v_gene: TRBV5-5; d_gene: -; abundance: -; CDR3nt: TGTGCCAGCAGCTTTGAACACAGCAATCAGCCCCAGCATTTT; CDR3aa: CASSFEHSNQPQHF
j_gene: TRBJ1-2; v_gene: TRBV6-5; d_gene: -; abundance: -; CDR3nt: TGTGCCAGCAGCGACACCCGCTATGGCTACACCTTC; CDR3aa: CASSDTRYGYTF
j_gene: TRBJ2-1; v_gene: TRBV5-4; d_gene: -; abundance: -; CDR3nt: TGTGCCGCCGGGGGTCTGTCCTACAATGAGCAGTTCTTC; CDR3aa: CAAGGLSYNEQFF
j_gene: TRBJ1-1; v_gene: TRBV10-1; d_gene: TRBD1; abundance: -; CDR3nt: TGCGCCAGCAGTGATGGACAGGGCGCTGAAGCTTTCTTT; CDR3aa: CASSDGQGAEAFF
j_gene: TRBJ1-2; v_gene: TRBV28; d_gene: -; abundance: -; CDR3nt: TGTGCCAGCAGTTTAGCTGGGGCAGGGGACATTAACTATGGCTACACCTTC; CDR3aa: CASSLAGAGDINYGYTF
j_gene: TRBJ2-7; v_gene: TRBV11-3; d_gene: TRBD1; abundance: -; CDR3nt: TGTGCCAGCAGCCTTCGGACAGGGCTGGGTGAGCAGTACTTC; CDR3aa: CASSLRTGLGEQYF
j_gene: TRBJ2-1; v_gene: TRBV9; d_gene: TRBD2; abundance: -; CDR3nt: TGTGCCAGCAGCGGGGGACTAGCTTTCGGCAATGAGCAGTTCTTC; CDR3aa: CASSGGLAFGNEQFF
j_gene: TRBJ1-5; v_gene: TRBV5-1; d_gene: -; abundance: once; CDR3nt: TGCGCCAGCAGCTTGACGCCGGGGAATCAGCCCCAGCATTTT; CDR3aa: CASSLTPGNQPQHF
j_gene: TRBJ2-7; v_gene: TRBV13; d_gene: -; abundance: once; CDR3nt: TGTGCCAGCAGCGTCGGGGTGTACGAGCAGTACTTC; CDR3aa: CASSVGVYEQYF
j_gene: TRBJ1-1; v_gene: TRBV10-2; d_gene: -; abundance: -; CDR3nt: TGCGCCAGCAGACGACAGGTGAACACTGAAGCTTTCTTT; CDR3aa: CASRRQVNTEAFF
j_gene: TRBJ1-4; v_gene: TRBV18; d_gene: TRBD1; abundance: -; CDR3nt: TGTGCCAGCTCAGTCCAGGACAGGGTTGAAAAACTGTTTTTT; CDR3aa: CASSVQDRVEKLFF
j_gene: TRBJ1-2; v_gene: TRBV10-1; d_gene: -; abundance: few; CDR3nt: TGCGCCAGCAGTGAGTCGTTGCTGCGATTGTCCTTC; CDR3aa: CASSESLLRLSF
j_gene: TRBJ2-3; v_gene: TRBV27; d_gene: TRBD2; abundance: -; CDR3nt: TGTGCCACCCTACCTTGGGGGGGAACAGATACGCAGTATTTT; CDR3aa: CATLPWGGTDTQYF
j_gene: TRBJ2-7; v_gene: TRBV3-1/TRBV3-2; d_gene: TRBD1; abundance: -; CDR3nt: TGTGCCAGCAGTTACGGACAGGGGACCGAGCAGTACTTC; CDR3aa: CASSYGQGTEQYF
j_gene: TRBJ1-1; v_gene: TRBV6-1; d_gene: TRBD1; abundance: few; CDR3nt: TGTGCCAGCAGCGAAGTACAGGGGAATGAAGCTTTCTTT; CDR3aa: CASSEVQGNEAFF
j_gene: TRBJ2-5; v_gene: TRBV18; d_gene: TRBD2; abundance: once; CDR3nt: TGTGCCAGCTCTCCGGGGGCTAGCGGGGAGACCCAGTACTTC; CDR3aa: CASSPGASGETQYF
j_gene: TRBJ1-4; v_gene: TRBV5-1; d_gene: TRBD1; abundance: -; CDR3nt: TGCGCCAGCAGCCTCGGACAGGAGGTGGCAAAACTGTTTTTT; CDR3aa: CASSLGQEVAKLFF
j_gene: TRBJ1-2; v_gene: TRBV7-2; d_gene: -; abundance: -; CDR3nt: TGTGCCAGCAGCTTACAGGCGAGTAACTATGGCTACACCTTC; CDR3aa: CASSLQASNYGYTF
j_gene: TRBJ1-1; v_gene: TRBV7-2; d_gene: -; abundance: -; CDR3nt: TGTGCCAGCAGCTGGACAACGAACACTGAAGCTTTCTTT; CDR3aa: CASSWTTNTEAFF
j_gene: TRBJ2-2; v_gene: TRBV7-8; d_gene: TRBD2; abundance: -; CDR3nt: TGTGCCAGCAGCTCCCTCGGACTAGCGGGAGTGGGGACCGGGGAGCTGTTTTTT; CDR3aa: CASSSLGLAGVGTGELFF
j_gene: TRBJ1-1; v_gene: TRBV9; d_gene: TRBD1; abundance: once; CDR3nt: TGTGCCAGCAGCCTACGACAGGGGTGGGACACTGAAGCTTTCTTT; CDR3aa: CASSLRQGWDTEAFF
j_gene: TRBJ2-5; v_gene: TRBV2; d_gene: -; abundance: -; CDR3nt: TGTGCCAGCTCGGGGACAGCGAGCGGGCAGACCCAGTACTTC; CDR3aa: CASSGTASGQTQYF
j_gene: TRBJ1-3; v_gene: TRBV9; d_gene: TRBD1; abundance: -; CDR3nt: TGTGCCAGCAGCGTCGCGACAGGGGCCTCTGGAAACACCATATATTTT; CDR3aa: CASSVATGASGNTIYF
j_gene: TRBJ2-7; v_gene: TRBV12-5; d_gene: TRBD1; abundance: -; CDR3nt: TGTGCTAGTGGTTTGGAGCCCGGGACAGGGTATGAATACGAGCAGTACTTC; CDR3aa: CASGLEPGTGYEYEQYF
j_gene: TRBJ2-2; v_gene: TRBV7-3; d_gene: TRBD2; abundance: -; CDR3nt: TGTGCCAGCAGCCCGGCTAGCGGAGGGAACACCGGGGAGCTGTTTTTT; CDR3aa: CASSPASGGNTGELFF
j_gene: TRBJ2-3; v_gene: TRBV4-3; d_gene: TRBD2; abundance: once; CDR3nt: TGCGCCAGCAGCCAAGATAGCGGGAGGCCCCCAGATACGCAGTATTTT; CDR3aa: CASSQDSGRPPDTQYF
j_gene: TRBJ2-7; v_gene: TRBV11-3; d_gene: TRBD1; abundance: -; CDR3nt: TGTGCCAGCAGCTTAGACGCCGACAGGGGGCGCGAGCAGTACTTC; CDR3aa: CASSLDADRGREQYF
j_gene: TRBJ1-6; v_gene: TRBV5-4; d_gene: -; abundance: -; CDR3nt: TGTGCCAGCAGCCGGGAAAGGGCGGGGAGCTCCTATAATTCACCCCTCCACTTT; CDR3aa: CASSRERAGSSYNSPLHF
j_gene: TRBJ2-5; v_gene: TRBV6-5; d_gene: -; abundance: -; CDR3nt: TGTGCCAGCAGGGTAGGAGGGAAAGAGACCCAGTACTTC; CDR3aa: CASRVGGKETQYF
j_gene: TRBJ1-3; v_gene: TRBV23-1; d_gene: -; abundance: -; CDR3nt: TGCGCCAGCAGTCTTACAGGGCTTGTTTATTATCTGGGAAACACCATATATTTT; CDR3aa: CASSLTGLVYYLGNTIYF
j_gene: TRBJ2-7; v_gene: TRBV6-6; d_gene: -; abundance: -; CDR3nt: TGTGCCAGTTCCGGTGGGCCCTACGAGCAGTACTTC; CDR3aa: CASSGGPYEQYF
j_gene: TRBJ1-1; v_gene: TRBV5-1; d_gene: -; abundance: -; CDR3nt: TGCGCCAGCAGCCGACTTGGCACTGAAGCTTTCTTT; CDR3aa: CASSRLGTEAFF
j_gene: TRBJ2-3; v_gene: TRBV5-1; d_gene: TRBD2; abundance: -; CDR3nt: TGCGCCAGCAGCTTGGCGGGCGGGGGATTTGGCACAGATACGCAGTATTTT; CDR3aa: CASSLAGGGFGTDTQYF
j_gene: TRBJ2-7; v_gene: TRBV6-5; d_gene: TRBD2; abundance: -; CDR3nt: TGTGCCAGCAGTTACCACGCGGGAGAGCACTACGAGCAGTACTTC; CDR3aa: CASSYHAGEHYEQYF
j_gene: TRBJ2-1; v_gene: TRBV7-9; d_gene: TRBD2; abundance: few; CDR3nt: TGTGCCAGCAGCCCAATTAGCGGGGGACTGTACAATGAGCAGTTCTTC; CDR3aa: CASSPISGGLYNEQFF
j_gene: TRBJ1-4; v_gene: TRBV7-9; d_gene: -; abundance: once; CDR3nt: TGTGCCAGCAGCTTAGCGCTAGAGAACGCAGAAAAACTGTTTTTT; CDR3aa: CASSLALENAEKLFF
j_gene: TRBJ2-1; v_gene: TRBV7-8; d_gene: TRBD2; abundance: -; CDR3nt: TGTGCCAGCAGCTTGTGGAGCGGGGGGGCCTACAATGAGCAGTTCTTC; CDR3aa: CASSLWSGGAYNEQFF
j_gene: TRBJ1-2; v_gene: TRBV19; d_gene: TRBD1; abundance: -; CDR3nt: TGTGCCAGCCGGATCACCGGGACAGCTAACTATGGCTACACCTTC; CDR3aa: CASRITGTANYGYTF
j_gene: TRBJ2-1; v_gene: TRBV7-3; d_gene: TRBD1; abundance: -; CDR3nt: TGTGCCAGCAGCCCCGGGACAGGTCAGCAAGAGCAGTTCTTC; CDR3aa: CASSPGTGQQEQFF
j_gene: TRBJ1-6; v_gene: TRBV27; d_gene: TRBD1; abundance: -; CDR3nt: TGTGCCAGCAGTAAGCTCCCAAGGACAGGTTCACCCCTCCACTTT; CDR3aa: CASSKLPRTGSPLHF